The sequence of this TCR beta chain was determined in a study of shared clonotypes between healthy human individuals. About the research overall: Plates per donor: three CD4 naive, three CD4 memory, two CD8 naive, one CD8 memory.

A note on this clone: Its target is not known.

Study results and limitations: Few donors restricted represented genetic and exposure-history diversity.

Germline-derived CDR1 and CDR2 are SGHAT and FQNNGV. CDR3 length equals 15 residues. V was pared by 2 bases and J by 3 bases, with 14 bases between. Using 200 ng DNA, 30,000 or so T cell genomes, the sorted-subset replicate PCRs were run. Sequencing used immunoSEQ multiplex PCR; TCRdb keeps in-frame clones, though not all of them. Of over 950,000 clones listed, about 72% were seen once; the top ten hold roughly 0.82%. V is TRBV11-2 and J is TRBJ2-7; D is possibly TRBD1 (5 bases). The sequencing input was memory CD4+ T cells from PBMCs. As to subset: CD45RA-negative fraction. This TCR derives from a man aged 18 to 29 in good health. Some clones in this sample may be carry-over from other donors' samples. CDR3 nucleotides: TGTGCCAGCAGCTTATTCATATGGCAGGGCTACGAGCAGTACTTC. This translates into CASSLFIWQGYEQYF.